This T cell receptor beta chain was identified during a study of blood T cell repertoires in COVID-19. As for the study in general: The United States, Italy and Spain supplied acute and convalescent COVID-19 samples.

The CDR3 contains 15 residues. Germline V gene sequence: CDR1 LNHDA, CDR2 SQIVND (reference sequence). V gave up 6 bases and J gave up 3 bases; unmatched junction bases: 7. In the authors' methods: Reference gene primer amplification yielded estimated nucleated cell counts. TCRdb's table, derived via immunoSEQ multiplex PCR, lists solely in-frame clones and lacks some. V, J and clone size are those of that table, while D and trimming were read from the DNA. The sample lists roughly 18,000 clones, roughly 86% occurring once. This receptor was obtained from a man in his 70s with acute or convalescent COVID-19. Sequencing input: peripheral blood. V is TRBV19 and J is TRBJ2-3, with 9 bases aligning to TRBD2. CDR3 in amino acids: CASRYGAGGTDTQYF. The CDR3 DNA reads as TGTGCCAGTAGATATGGAGCGGGAGGTACAGATACGCAGTATTTT.